Listed below are T cell receptor beta chains from one sample, sequenced in a study of T cell repertoires in cytomegalovirus infection. TCRdb re-called the reads through MiXCR, storing one row per CDR3 protein. The sample records 650,000 to 900,000 distinct CDR3 sequences, around a third being singletons. Their antigen targets remain unknown. Sample: cultured CD8+ T cells from PBMCs, taken from culture after CMV antigen stimulation. These receptor sequences come from a human donor in good health (CMV status not recorded). Some clones in this sample may be carry-over from other donors' samples. The CDR3 runs from the conserved cysteine through the conserved F or W. Fields, in order: J gene, D gene, clone size, V gene, CDR3 protein, CDR3 DNA. The D gene is left open where the match is weak. Only some rows state a clone size, as once, few, many or a class for expanded clones.

j_call: TRBJ1-5
d_call: TRBD1
clone_size: many
v_call: TRBV19
cdr3_aa: CASSIWGQGLNQPQHF
cdr3_nt: TGTGCCAGTAGTATATGGGGACAGGGCCTCAATCAGCCCCAGCATTTT

j_call: TRBJ2-1
d_call: NA
clone_size: few
v_call: TRBV29-1
cdr3_aa: CSVTNNEQFF
cdr3_nt: TGCAGCGTGACAAACAATGAGCAGTTCTTC

j_call: TRBJ1-2
d_call: NA
clone_size: few
v_call: TRBV29-1
cdr3_aa: CSVDAGGADGYTF
cdr3_nt: TGCAGCGTTGATGCCGGGGGGGCAGATGGCTACACCTTC

j_call: TRBJ2-1
d_call: TRBD2
clone_size: NA
v_call: TRBV20-1
cdr3_aa: CSARDSAGVPYNEQFF
cdr3_nt: TGCAGTGCTAGAGATAGTGCGGGGGTGCCCTACAATGAGCAGTTCTTC

j_call: TRBJ2-1
d_call: TRBD2
clone_size: NA
v_call: TRBV6-6
cdr3_aa: CASSYTSGVGNEQFF
cdr3_nt: TGTGCCAGCAGTTACACTAGCGGGGTCGGGAATGAGCAGTTCTTC

j_call: TRBJ2-3
d_call: NA
clone_size: NA
v_call: TRBV4-1
cdr3_aa: CASRRGSDTQYF
cdr3_nt: TGCGCCAGTAGGCGGGGATCAGATACGCAGTATTTT

j_call: TRBJ2-1
d_call: TRBD2
clone_size: NA
v_call: TRBV9
cdr3_aa: CASSVGSGNPGYNEQFF
cdr3_nt: TGTGCCAGCAGCGTGGGTAGCGGGAACCCCGGTTACAATGAGCAGTTCTTC

j_call: TRBJ2-7
d_call: NA
clone_size: few
v_call: TRBV7-9
cdr3_aa: CASSRRGLPYEQYF
cdr3_nt: TGTGCCAGCAGCCGGCGGGGTCTACCCTACGAGCAGTACTTC

j_call: TRBJ1-2
d_call: NA
clone_size: NA
v_call: TRBV4-3
cdr3_aa: CASSQGATAYGYTF
cdr3_nt: TGCGCCAGCAGCCAAGGGGCGACTGCTTATGGCTACACCTTC

j_call: TRBJ2-1
d_call: NA
clone_size: NA
v_call: TRBV27
cdr3_aa: CASNRGDNNEQFF
cdr3_nt: TGTGCCAGCAACCGGGGGGACAACAATGAGCAGTTCTTC

j_call: TRBJ2-1
d_call: TRBD1
clone_size: few
v_call: TRBV7-6
cdr3_aa: CASSLAGGRGNEQFF
cdr3_nt: TGTGCCAGCAGCTTAGCAGGAGGCAGGGGGAATGAGCAGTTCTTC

j_call: TRBJ2-5
d_call: TRBD1
clone_size: NA
v_call: TRBV6-1
cdr3_aa: CASRDRDRGRMGTQYF
cdr3_nt: TGTGCCAGCAGAGACCGGGACAGGGGGCGTATGGGGACCCAGTACTTC

j_call: TRBJ2-3
d_call: NA
clone_size: NA
v_call: TRBV5-1
cdr3_aa: CASALGVGTDTQYF
cdr3_nt: TGCGCCAGCGCTCTCGGGGTAGGCACAGATACGCAGTATTTT

j_call: TRBJ2-7
d_call: NA
clone_size: few
v_call: TRBV7-9
cdr3_aa: CASSPKGPPYEQYF
cdr3_nt: TGTGCCAGCAGCCCCAAGGGGCCCCCCTACGAGCAGTACTTC

j_call: TRBJ2-1
d_call: TRBD2
clone_size: NA
v_call: TRBV15
cdr3_aa: CATSLRLAGGWANEQFF
cdr3_nt: TGTGCCACCAGCTTACGACTAGCGGGGGGGTGGGCCAATGAGCAGTTCTTC

j_call: TRBJ1-5
d_call: NA
clone_size: NA
v_call: TRBV14
cdr3_aa: CASSPLGTSQPQHF
cdr3_nt: TGTGCCAGCAGCCCACTAGGAACGAGTCAGCCCCAGCATTTT

j_call: TRBJ1-5
d_call: NA
clone_size: NA
v_call: TRBV4-1
cdr3_aa: CAISQPDRTFQPQHF
cdr3_nt: TGCGCCATCAGCCAACCTGACAGGACGTTTCAGCCCCAGCATTTT

j_call: TRBJ2-1
d_call: NA
clone_size: NA
v_call: TRBV4-1
cdr3_aa: CASSQGASPNEQFF
cdr3_nt: TGCGCCAGCAGCCAAGGAGCCTCACCCAATGAGCAGTTCTTC

j_call: TRBJ2-2
d_call: NA
clone_size: NA
v_call: TRBV27
cdr3_aa: CASSFLGLAIGELFF
cdr3_nt: TGTGCCAGCAGTTTTCTAGGATTGGCGATCGGGGAGCTGTTTTTT

j_call: TRBJ1-5
d_call: NA
clone_size: NA
v_call: TRBV7-8
cdr3_aa: CASSLAPGVGQPQHF
cdr3_nt: TGTGCCAGCAGCCTAGCCCCGGGGGTAGGTCAGCCCCAGCATTTT

j_call: TRBJ2-3
d_call: TRBD1
clone_size: few
v_call: TRBV6-5
cdr3_aa: CASSYGQGGSHTQYF
cdr3_nt: TGTGCCAGCAGTTACGGACAGGGGGGATCACATACGCAGTATTTT

j_call: TRBJ2-3
d_call: TRBD2
clone_size: NA
v_call: TRBV10-1
cdr3_aa: CASSELETSGFVTDTQYF
cdr3_nt: TGCGCCAGCAGTGAGCTGGAGACTAGCGGGTTCGTCACAGATACGCAGTATTTT

j_call: TRBJ1-1
d_call: TRBD1
clone_size: few
v_call: TRBV10-3
cdr3_aa: CAISESGTVEAFF
cdr3_nt: TGTGCCATCAGTGAGTCAGGGACAGTAGAAGCTTTCTTT

j_call: TRBJ1-5
d_call: NA
clone_size: few
v_call: TRBV7-9
cdr3_aa: CASSLAFGDQPQHF
cdr3_nt: TGTGCCAGCAGCTTAGCCTTCGGAGATCAGCCCCAGCATTTT

j_call: TRBJ1-3
d_call: TRBD1
clone_size: NA
v_call: TRBV5-5
cdr3_aa: CASSSPGKGASGNTIYF
cdr3_nt: TGTGCCAGCAGCTCCCCTGGTAAGGGGGCTAGCGGAAACACCATATATTTT

j_call: TRBJ2-2
d_call: TRBD2
clone_size: few
v_call: TRBV2
cdr3_aa: CAGLQAGGANTGELFF
cdr3_nt: TGTGCCGGCCTGCAAGCGGGGGGGGCGAACACCGGGGAGCTGTTTTTT

j_call: TRBJ2-1
d_call: NA
clone_size: NA
v_call: TRBV2
cdr3_aa: CASIVRTDEQFF
cdr3_nt: TGTGCCAGCATTGTCAGGACCGATGAGCAGTTCTTC

j_call: TRBJ2-1
d_call: NA
clone_size: NA
v_call: TRBV10-3
cdr3_aa: CAISWDLSRNEQFF
cdr3_nt: TGTGCCATCAGTTGGGACCTGTCGAGGAATGAGCAGTTCTTC

j_call: TRBJ2-1
d_call: NA
clone_size: NA
v_call: TRBV9
cdr3_aa: CASGYSSGRYNEQFF
cdr3_nt: TGTGCCAGCGGTTACTCCTCGGGGAGGTACAATGAGCAGTTCTTC

j_call: TRBJ2-2
d_call: NA
clone_size: few
v_call: TRBV6-1
cdr3_aa: CASSPTPRQDNTGELFF
cdr3_nt: TGTGCCAGCAGTCCGACCCCTCGACAGGACAACACCGGGGAGCTGTTTTTT

j_call: TRBJ2-1
d_call: NA
clone_size: NA
v_call: TRBV6-2/TRBV6-3
cdr3_aa: CASSYFDRSYNEQFF
cdr3_nt: TGTGCCAGCAGTTACTTTGACAGGTCCTACAATGAGCAGTTCTTC

j_call: TRBJ1-1
d_call: TRBD1
clone_size: NA
v_call: TRBV19
cdr3_aa: CASSLNRGRTEAFF
cdr3_nt: TGTGCCAGTAGTCTTAACAGGGGGCGAACTGAAGCTTTCTTT

j_call: TRBJ1-2
d_call: NA
clone_size: many
v_call: TRBV7-2
cdr3_aa: CASSRDGGYTF
cdr3_nt: TGTGCCAGCAGCCGGGACGGGGGCTACACCTTC

j_call: TRBJ2-5
d_call: TRBD1
clone_size: few
v_call: TRBV12-3/TRBV12-4
cdr3_aa: CASRRGQGLETQYF
cdr3_nt: TGTGCCAGCAGACGCGGACAGGGCCTGGAGACCCAGTACTTC

j_call: TRBJ1-2
d_call: NA
clone_size: many
v_call: TRBV6-6
cdr3_aa: CASSSLQQTHDGYTF
cdr3_nt: TGTGCCAGCAGTTCTCTCCAGCAAACGCATGATGGCTACACCTTC

j_call: TRBJ1-1
d_call: NA
clone_size: many
v_call: TRBV7-8
cdr3_aa: CASSPAPPDTEAFF
cdr3_nt: TGTGCCAGCAGCCCCGCACCCCCGGACACTGAAGCTTTCTTT

j_call: TRBJ2-5
d_call: TRBD2
clone_size: NA
v_call: TRBV27
cdr3_aa: CASSFFASGRKETQYF
cdr3_nt: TGTGCCAGCAGTTTCTTTGCTAGCGGGAGAAAAGAGACCCAGTACTTC

j_call: TRBJ2-1
d_call: NA
clone_size: many
v_call: TRBV27
cdr3_aa: CASSLSSYSYNEQFF
cdr3_nt: TGTGCCAGCAGTTTATCGAGCTACTCCTACAATGAGCAGTTCTTC

j_call: TRBJ2-3
d_call: NA
clone_size: NA
v_call: TRBV25-1
cdr3_aa: CASSDPSTDTQYF
cdr3_nt: TGTGCCAGCAGTGACCCTAGCACAGATACGCAGTATTTT

j_call: TRBJ2-2
d_call: TRBD1
clone_size: NA
v_call: TRBV2
cdr3_aa: CANSEGRGIDTGELFF
cdr3_nt: TGTGCCAACAGTGAGGGCAGGGGGATCGACACCGGGGAGCTGTTTTTT

j_call: TRBJ2-1
d_call: NA
clone_size: NA
v_call: TRBV19
cdr3_aa: CASSIGGMEWDWDYNEQFF
cdr3_nt: TGTGCCAGTAGTATAGGAGGCATGGAATGGGACTGGGACTACAATGAGCAGTTCTTC

j_call: TRBJ2-5
d_call: TRBD1
clone_size: NA
v_call: TRBV10-3
cdr3_aa: CAISVMTGSGETQYF
cdr3_nt: TGTGCCATCAGTGTTATGACAGGGTCGGGGGAGACCCAGTACTTC

j_call: TRBJ2-5
d_call: NA
clone_size: many
v_call: TRBV10-3
cdr3_aa: CAISERDSVQETQYF
cdr3_nt: TGTGCCATCAGTGAACGGGACTCCGTCCAAGAGACCCAGTACTTC

j_call: TRBJ2-6
d_call: NA
clone_size: few
v_call: TRBV7-6
cdr3_aa: CASSAGTPETSGANVLTF
cdr3_nt: TGTGCCAGCAGTGCCGGGACTCCCGAAACCTCTGGGGCCAACGTCCTGACTTTC

j_call: TRBJ2-5
d_call: NA
clone_size: few
v_call: TRBV7-6
cdr3_aa: CASSLGAGARETQYF
cdr3_nt: TGTGCCAGCAGCTTAGGTGCGGGGGCCCGAGAGACCCAGTACTTC

j_call: TRBJ2-2
d_call: NA
clone_size: few
v_call: TRBV19
cdr3_aa: CASSIGSLEVYTGELFF
cdr3_nt: TGTGCCAGTAGTATAGGCAGCCTAGAGGTCTACACCGGGGAGCTGTTTTTT

j_call: TRBJ2-7
d_call: NA
clone_size: NA
v_call: TRBV7-2
cdr3_aa: CASSLEQAYERYF
cdr3_nt: TGTGCCAGCAGCTTAGAACAGGCCTACGAGCGGTACTTC

j_call: TRBJ2-1
d_call: NA
clone_size: many
v_call: TRBV7-6
cdr3_aa: CASSLAGGPDEQFF
cdr3_nt: TGTGCCAGCAGCTTAGCGGGGGGGCCTGATGAGCAGTTCTTC

j_call: TRBJ2-3
d_call: TRBD2
clone_size: few
v_call: TRBV4-1
cdr3_aa: CASSLRTGTSEDTQYF
cdr3_nt: TGCGCCAGCAGCCTCCGAACCGGGACTAGCGAAGATACGCAGTATTTT

j_call: TRBJ2-1
d_call: NA
clone_size: NA
v_call: TRBV27
cdr3_aa: CASSSGQVFNEQFF
cdr3_nt: TGTGCCAGCAGTTCAGGGCAGGTTTTCAATGAGCAGTTCTTC

j_call: TRBJ2-1
d_call: TRBD1
clone_size: few
v_call: TRBV7-9
cdr3_aa: CALFRWDRVYNEQFF
cdr3_nt: TGTGCCCTTTTTCGGTGGGACAGGGTATACAATGAGCAGTTCTTC

j_call: TRBJ1-1
d_call: NA
clone_size: NA
v_call: TRBV7-8
cdr3_aa: CACSSDRNTEAFF
cdr3_nt: TGTGCCTGCAGCTCGGACAGGAACACTGAAGCTTTCTTT

j_call: TRBJ1-5
d_call: NA
clone_size: few
v_call: TRBV27
cdr3_aa: CASSLVWDQPQHF
cdr3_nt: TGTGCCAGCAGTTTAGTGTGGGATCAGCCCCAGCATTTT